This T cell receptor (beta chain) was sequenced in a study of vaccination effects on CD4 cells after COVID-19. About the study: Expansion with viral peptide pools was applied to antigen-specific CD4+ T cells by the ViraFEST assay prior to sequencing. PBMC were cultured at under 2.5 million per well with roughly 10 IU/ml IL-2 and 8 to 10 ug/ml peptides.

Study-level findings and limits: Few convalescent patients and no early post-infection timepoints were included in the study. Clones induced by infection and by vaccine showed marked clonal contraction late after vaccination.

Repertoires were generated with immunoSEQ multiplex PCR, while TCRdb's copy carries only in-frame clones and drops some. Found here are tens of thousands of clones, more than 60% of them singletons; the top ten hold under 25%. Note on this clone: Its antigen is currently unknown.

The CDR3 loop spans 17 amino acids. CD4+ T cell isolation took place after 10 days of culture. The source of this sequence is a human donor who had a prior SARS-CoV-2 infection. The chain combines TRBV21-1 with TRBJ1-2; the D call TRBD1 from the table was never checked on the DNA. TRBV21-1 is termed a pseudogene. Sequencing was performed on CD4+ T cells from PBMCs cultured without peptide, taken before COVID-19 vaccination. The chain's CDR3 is CASSTNPQGVGGYGYTF. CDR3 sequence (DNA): TGTGCCAGCAGCACGAACCCACAGGGGGTAGGGGGCTATGGCTACACCTTC.